The TCR beta chain under discussion was sequenced for a study of blood T cell repertoires in COVID-19. Study background: T cells, B-cell-depleted T cells, or PBMCs supplied cDNA or gDNA.

Generated by immunoSEQ multiplex PCR, the TCRdb table keeps only in-frame clones and is missing some. The sample contains around 110,000 clones, about two thirds of which appear only once. The germline gives CDR1 GTSNPN, CDR2 SVGIG (reference sequence). V was cut by 0 bases and J by 5 bases, with 16 bases left in between. The CDR3 length is 15 residues. J is TRBJ2-5 and V is TRBV30, with a weak D call TRBD2 (6 bases). The sequence was obtained from a human donor with acute or convalescent COVID-19. The donor label of this sample is uncertain. Sequencing input: peripheral blood. The CDR3 coding sequence is TGTGCCTGGAGTGTACAAGGAGGGAAAGGGGAGACCCAGTACTTC. This encodes CAWSVQGGKGETQYF.